The present T cell receptor (beta chain) was sequenced within a study of cytomegalovirus exposure and HLA in healthy donors. This CDR3 region has 17 residues. CDR1 and CDR2 from the germline V gene are SGDLS and YYNGEE. Deletions cut 0 bases from V and 0 bases from J, with 15 bases between. In regard to this clone: Its antigen is as yet unknown.

Study results and limitations: In a later analysis, at a false discovery rate of 0.05, about 16,000 TCR beta sequences matched HLA alleles. In presence/absence analyses, roughly uniform sequencing depth across donors was assumed.

Primers included in the PCR were 60 Vbeta and 13 Jbeta primers. Here immunoSEQ multiplex PCR was the method, and the copy in TCRdb shows in-frame clones only, minus some. The table records about 170,000 clones, approximately 81% of them present only once. The J gene is TRBJ1-1, the V gene TRBV9, with D perhaps matching TRBD1 (6 bases). The specimen was PBMCs. This receptor was taken from a woman aged 45-60 years in good health and CMV-seronegative. The CDR3 DNA reads as TGTGCCAGCAGCGTAGACCCAGGGTGGGACATGAACACTGAAGCTTTCTTT. Amino acid sequence: CASSVDPGWDMNTEAFF.